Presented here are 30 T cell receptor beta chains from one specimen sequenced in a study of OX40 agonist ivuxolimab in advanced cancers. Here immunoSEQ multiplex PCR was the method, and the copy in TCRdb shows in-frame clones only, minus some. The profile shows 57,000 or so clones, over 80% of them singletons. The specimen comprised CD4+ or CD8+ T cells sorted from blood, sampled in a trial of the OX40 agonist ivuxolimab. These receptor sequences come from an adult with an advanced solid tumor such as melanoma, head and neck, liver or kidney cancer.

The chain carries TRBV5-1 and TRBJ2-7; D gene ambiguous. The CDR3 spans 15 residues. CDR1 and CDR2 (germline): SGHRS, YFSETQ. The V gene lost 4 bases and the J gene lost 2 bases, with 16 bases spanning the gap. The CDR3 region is CASSPIPGQPYEQYF. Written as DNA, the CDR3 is TGCGCCAGCAGCCCAATCCCTGGGCAGCCCTACGAGCAGTACTTC.

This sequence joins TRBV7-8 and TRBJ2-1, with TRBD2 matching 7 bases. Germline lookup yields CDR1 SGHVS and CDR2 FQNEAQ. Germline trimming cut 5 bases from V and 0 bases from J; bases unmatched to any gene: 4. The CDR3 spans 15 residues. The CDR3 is CASSQLARSYNEQFF. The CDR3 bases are TGTGCCAGCAGCCAACTAGCGCGCTCCTACAATGAGCAGTTCTTC.

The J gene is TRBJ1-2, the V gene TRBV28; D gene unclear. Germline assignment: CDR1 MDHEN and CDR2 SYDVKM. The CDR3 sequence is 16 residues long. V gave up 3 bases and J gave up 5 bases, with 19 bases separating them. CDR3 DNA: TGTGCCAGCAGTTTGCGATCGGGAGGGTCGAGGTATGGCTACACCTTC. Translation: CASSLRSGGSRYGYTF.

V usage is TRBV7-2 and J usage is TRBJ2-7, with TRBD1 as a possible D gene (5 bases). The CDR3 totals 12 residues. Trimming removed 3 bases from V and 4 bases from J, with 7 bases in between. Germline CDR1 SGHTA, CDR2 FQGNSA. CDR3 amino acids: CASSLQGYEQYF. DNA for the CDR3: TGTGCCAGCAGCTTGCAGGGATACGAGCAGTACTTC.

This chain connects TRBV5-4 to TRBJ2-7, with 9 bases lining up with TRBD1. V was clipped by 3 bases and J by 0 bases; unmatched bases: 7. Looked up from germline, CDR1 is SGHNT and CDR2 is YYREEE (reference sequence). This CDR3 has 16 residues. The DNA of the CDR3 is TGTGCCAGCAGCTATGGGACAGGGAGAAGCTCCTACGAGCAGTACTTC. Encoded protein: CASSYGTGRSSYEQYF.

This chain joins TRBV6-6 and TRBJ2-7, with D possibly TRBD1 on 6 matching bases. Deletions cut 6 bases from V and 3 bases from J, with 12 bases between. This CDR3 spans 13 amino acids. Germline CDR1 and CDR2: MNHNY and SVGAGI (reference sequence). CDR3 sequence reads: CASRTGTLYEQYF. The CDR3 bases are TGTGCCAGCAGGACCGGGACACTCTACGAGCAGTACTTC.

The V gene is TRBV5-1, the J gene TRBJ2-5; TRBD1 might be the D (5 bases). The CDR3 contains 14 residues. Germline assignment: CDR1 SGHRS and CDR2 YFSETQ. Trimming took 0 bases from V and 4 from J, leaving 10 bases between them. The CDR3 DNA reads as TGCGCCAGCAGCTTGGAAGGGGAAGGAGAGACCCAGTACTTC. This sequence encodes CASSLEGEGETQYF.

The CDR3 here is CASSERWTGELFF. The CDR3 nucleotides are TGTGCCAGCAGTGAACGGTGGACCGGGGAGCTGTTTTTT. V gene TRBV6-1 combines with J gene TRBJ2-2; no reliable D call. Looked up from germline, CDR1 is MNHNS and CDR2 is SASEGT. The V end was cut by 2 bases, the J end by 5 bases, with 6 bases between. CDR3 size: 13 residues.

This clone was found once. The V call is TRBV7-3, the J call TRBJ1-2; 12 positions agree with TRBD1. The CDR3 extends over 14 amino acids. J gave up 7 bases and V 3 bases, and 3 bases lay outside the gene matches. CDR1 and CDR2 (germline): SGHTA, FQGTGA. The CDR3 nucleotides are TGTGCCAGCAGCTTCGGGACAGGGGGCCTTGGCTACACCTTC. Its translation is CASSFGTGGLGYTF.

CDR3 nucleotide sequence: TGTGCCAGCAGTCCCGGACTAGCGGGGGCCACAGATACGCAGTATTTT. This sequence encodes CASSPGLAGATDTQYF. The chain is built from TRBV28 and TRBJ2-3, with 13 bases fitting TRBD2. V shed 5 bases, J shed 2 bases, and the junction held 4 bases outside the gene matches. This CDR3 has 16 residues. Germline CDR1 and CDR2: MDHEN and SYDVKM.

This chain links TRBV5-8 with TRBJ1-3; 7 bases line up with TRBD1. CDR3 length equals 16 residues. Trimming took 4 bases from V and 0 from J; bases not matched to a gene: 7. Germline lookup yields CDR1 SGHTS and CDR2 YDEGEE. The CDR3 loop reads CASSVGTESSGNTIYF. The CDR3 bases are TGTGCCAGCAGCGTCGGGACAGAGAGCTCTGGAAACACCATATATTTT. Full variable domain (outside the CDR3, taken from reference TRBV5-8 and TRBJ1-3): EAGVTQSPTHLIKTRGQQATLRCSPISGHTSVYWYQQALGLGLQFLLWYDEGEERNRGNFPPRFSGRQFPNYSSELNVNALELEDSALYLCASSVGTESSGNTIYFGEGSWLTVV.

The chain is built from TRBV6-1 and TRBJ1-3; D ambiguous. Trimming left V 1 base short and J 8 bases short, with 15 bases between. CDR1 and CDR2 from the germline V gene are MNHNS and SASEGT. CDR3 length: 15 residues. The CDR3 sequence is CASSEETRFWYTIYF. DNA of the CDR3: TGTGCCAGCAGTGAAGAGACAAGGTTTTGGTACACCATATATTTT.

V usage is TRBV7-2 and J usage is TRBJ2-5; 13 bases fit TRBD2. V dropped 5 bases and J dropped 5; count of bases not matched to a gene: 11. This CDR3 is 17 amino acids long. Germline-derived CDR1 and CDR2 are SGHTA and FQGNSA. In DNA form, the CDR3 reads TGTGCCAGCAGCCCCTGGGGGGGACTAGCGGGGCAGGAGACCCAGTACTTC. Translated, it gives CASSPWGGLAGQETQYF.

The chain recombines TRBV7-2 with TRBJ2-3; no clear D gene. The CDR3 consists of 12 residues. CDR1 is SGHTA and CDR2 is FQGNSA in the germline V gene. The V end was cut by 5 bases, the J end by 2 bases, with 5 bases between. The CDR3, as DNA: TGTGCCAGCAGCACCTACACAGATACGCAGTATTTT. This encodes CASSTYTDTQYF.

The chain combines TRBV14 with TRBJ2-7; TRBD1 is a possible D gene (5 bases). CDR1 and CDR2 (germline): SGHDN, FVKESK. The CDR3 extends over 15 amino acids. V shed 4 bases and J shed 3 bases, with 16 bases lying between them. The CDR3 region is CASSPRAGSSYEQYF. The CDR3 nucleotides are TGTGCCAGCAGCCCGAGAGCAGGGTCAAGCTACGAGCAGTACTTC.

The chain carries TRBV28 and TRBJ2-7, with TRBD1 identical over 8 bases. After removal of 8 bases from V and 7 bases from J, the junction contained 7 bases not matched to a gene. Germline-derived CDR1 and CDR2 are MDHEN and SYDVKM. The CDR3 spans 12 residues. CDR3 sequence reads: CASGQGAWEQYF. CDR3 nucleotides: TGTGCCAGCGGGCAGGGGGCGTGGGAGCAGTACTTC.

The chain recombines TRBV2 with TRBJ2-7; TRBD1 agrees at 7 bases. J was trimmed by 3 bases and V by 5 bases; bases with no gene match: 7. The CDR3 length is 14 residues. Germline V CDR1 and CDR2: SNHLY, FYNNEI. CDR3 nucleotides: TGTGCCAGCAGTATCCAAGGGACAGTCTACGAGCAGTACTTC. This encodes CASSIQGTVYEQYF.

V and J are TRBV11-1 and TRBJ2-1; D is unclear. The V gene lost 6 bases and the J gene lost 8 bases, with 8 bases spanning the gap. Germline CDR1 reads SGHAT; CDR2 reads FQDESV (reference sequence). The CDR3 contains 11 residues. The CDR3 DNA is TGTGCCAGCAGTTATGGGGATGAGCAGTTCTTC. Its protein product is CASSYGDEQFF.

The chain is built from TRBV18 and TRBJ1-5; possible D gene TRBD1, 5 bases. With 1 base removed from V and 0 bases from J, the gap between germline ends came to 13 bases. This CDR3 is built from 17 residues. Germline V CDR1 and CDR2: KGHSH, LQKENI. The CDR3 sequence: CASSPRGGGDSNQPQHF. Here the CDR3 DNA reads TGTGCCAGCTCACCACGGGGTGGAGGGGATAGCAATCAGCCCCAGCATTTT.

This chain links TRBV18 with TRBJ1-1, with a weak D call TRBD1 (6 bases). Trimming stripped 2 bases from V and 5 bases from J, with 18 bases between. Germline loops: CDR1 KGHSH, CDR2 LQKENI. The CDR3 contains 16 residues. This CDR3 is CASSPNWGAGLTEAFF. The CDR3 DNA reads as TGTGCCAGCTCACCAAACTGGGGGGCGGGGTTGACTGAAGCTTTCTTT.

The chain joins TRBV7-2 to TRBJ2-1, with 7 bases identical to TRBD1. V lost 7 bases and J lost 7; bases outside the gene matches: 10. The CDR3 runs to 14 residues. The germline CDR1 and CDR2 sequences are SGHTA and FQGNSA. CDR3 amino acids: CASTQGSGGNEQFF. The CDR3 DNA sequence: TGTGCCAGCACCCAAGGATCAGGGGGAAATGAGCAGTTCTTC.

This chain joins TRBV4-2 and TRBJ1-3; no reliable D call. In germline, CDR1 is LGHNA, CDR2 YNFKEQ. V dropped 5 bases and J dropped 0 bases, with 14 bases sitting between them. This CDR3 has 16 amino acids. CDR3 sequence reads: CASSLAEGPSGNTIYF. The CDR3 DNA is TGTGCCAGCAGCTTGGCAGAAGGGCCCTCTGGAAACACCATATATTTT.

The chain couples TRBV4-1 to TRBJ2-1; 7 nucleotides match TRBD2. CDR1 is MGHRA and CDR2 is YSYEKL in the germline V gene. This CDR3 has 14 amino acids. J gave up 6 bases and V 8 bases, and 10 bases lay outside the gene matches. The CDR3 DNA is TGCGCCAGCTCGCGGGGGTCGAGGTCCAATGAGCAGTTCTTC. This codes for CASSRGSRSNEQFF.

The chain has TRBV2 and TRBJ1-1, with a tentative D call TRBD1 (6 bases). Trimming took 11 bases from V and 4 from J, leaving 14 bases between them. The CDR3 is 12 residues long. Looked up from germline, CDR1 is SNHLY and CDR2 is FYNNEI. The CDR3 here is CAVNRAGTEAFF. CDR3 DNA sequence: TGTGCCGTCAACAGGGCGGGCACTGAAGCTTTCTTT.

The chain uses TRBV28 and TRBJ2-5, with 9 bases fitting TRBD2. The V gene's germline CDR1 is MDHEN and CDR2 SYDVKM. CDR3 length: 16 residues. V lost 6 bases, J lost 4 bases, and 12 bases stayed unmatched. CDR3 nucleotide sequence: TGTGCCAGCAGAATAGATCTCCTAGCGGGGAGAGAGACCCAGTACTTC. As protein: CASRIDLLAGRETQYF.

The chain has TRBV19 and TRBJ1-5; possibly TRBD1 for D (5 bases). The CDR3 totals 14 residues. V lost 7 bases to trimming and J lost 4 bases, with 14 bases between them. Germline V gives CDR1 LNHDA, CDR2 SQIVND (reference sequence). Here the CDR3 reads CASTGGFPNQPQHF. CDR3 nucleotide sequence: TGTGCCAGTACGGGGGGGTTCCCGAATCAGCCCCAGCATTTT. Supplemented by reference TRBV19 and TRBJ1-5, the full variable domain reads DGGITQSPKYLFRKEGQNVTLSCEQNLNHDAMYWYRQDPGQGLRLIYYSQIVNDFQKGDIAEGYSVSREKKESFPLTVTSAQKNPTAFYLCASTGGFPNQPQHFGDGTRLSIL.

The DNA of the CDR3 is TGTGCCAGCAGGGCCATGGGGTACGAGCAGTACTTC. It is translated as CASRAMGYEQYF. The chain combines TRBV2 with TRBJ2-7; no clear D. V was shortened by 6 bases and J by 4 bases, with 10 bases between the two germline ends. Looked up from germline, CDR1 is SNHLY and CDR2 is FYNNEI. The CDR3 loop spans 12 amino acids.

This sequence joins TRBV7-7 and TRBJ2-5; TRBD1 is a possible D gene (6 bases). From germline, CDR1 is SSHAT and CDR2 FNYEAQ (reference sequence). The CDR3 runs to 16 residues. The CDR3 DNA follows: TGTGCTAGCTCTGGCGGCAGGGGTTTAGGTCAAGAGACCCAGTACTTC. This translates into CASSGGRGLGQETQYF.

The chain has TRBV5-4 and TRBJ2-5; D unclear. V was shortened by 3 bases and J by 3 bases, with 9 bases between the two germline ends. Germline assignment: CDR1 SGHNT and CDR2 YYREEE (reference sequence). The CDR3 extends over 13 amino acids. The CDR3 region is CASSSVAEETQYF. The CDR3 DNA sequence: TGTGCCAGCAGCTCAGTGGCCGAAGAGACCCAGTACTTC.

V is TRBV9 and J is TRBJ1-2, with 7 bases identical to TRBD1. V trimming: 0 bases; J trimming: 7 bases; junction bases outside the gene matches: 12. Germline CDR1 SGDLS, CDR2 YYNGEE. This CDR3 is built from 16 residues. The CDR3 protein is CASSVGLRQGRRGYTF. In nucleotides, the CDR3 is TGTGCCAGCAGCGTAGGCCTCAGACAGGGTCGGCGTGGCTACACCTTC.